These T cell receptor beta chains were read from a single sample in a study of blood T cell repertoires in COVID-19. TCRdb's copy holds only in-frame clones and misses some; the assay was immunoSEQ multiplex PCR. The repertoire has about 370,000 clones, 80% to 90% of them found once; the top ten carry 0.9% to 1.1%. Sequencing was performed on PBMCs or T cells enriched from blood (not recorded which). The origin of the receptors is a man aged 18 to 30 who had recovered from COVID-19. CDR3s include the opening cysteine and the closing phenylalanine or tryptophan. D genes are given only for firm matches. Clone sizes are given selectively: once, few, many, or a class where the clone is expanded.

D gene	V gene	J gene	clone size	CDR3 protein	CDR3 DNA
TRBD1	TRBV28	TRBJ1-2	once	CASSPLPGQGEYGYTF	TGTGCCAGCAGCCCCCTCCCCGGACAGGGAGAATATGGCTACACCTTC
-	TRBV7-2	TRBJ2-7	-	CASSTRTGYEQYF	TGTGCCAGCAGCACCCGGACTGGCTACGAGCAGTACTTC
-	TRBV15	TRBJ2-5	-	CATSRDAVETQYF	TGTGCCACCAGCAGAGATGCGGTAGAGACCCAGTACTTC
-	TRBV9	TRBJ2-2	-	CASSVDAGTGELFF	TGTGCCAGCAGCGTAGACGCGGGAACCGGGGAGCTGTTTTTT
TRBD2	TRBV11-1	TRBJ2-2	once	CASSRSGGASGELFF	TGTGCCAGCAGTCGTAGCGGGGGGGCCTCCGGGGAGCTGTTTTTT
TRBD1	TRBV4-3	TRBJ1-2	-	CASSQGQENYGYTF	TGCGCCAGCAGCCAGGGACAGGAGAACTATGGCTACACCTTC
-	TRBV15	TRBJ1-2	-	CATSRGGGTAVYGYTF	TGTGCCACCAGCAGAGGAGGAGGAACGGCGGTCTATGGCTACACCTTC
-	TRBV12-3/TRBV12-4	TRBJ1-2	once	CASSLDGVWGYTF	TGTGCCAGCAGTTTAGACGGGGTTTGGGGCTACACCTTC
-	TRBV28	TRBJ1-1	-	CASRDQGEAFF	TGTGCCAGCAGGGACCAGGGTGAAGCTTTCTTT
TRBD2	TRBV3-1/TRBV3-2	TRBJ2-5	-	CASSQERGMREGRGLQETQYF	TGTGCCAGCAGCCAAGAAAGGGGGATGCGGGAGGGCCGAGGCTTACAAGAGACCCAGTACTTC
TRBD1	TRBV19	TRBJ2-5	-	CASRTGEVETQYF	TGTGCCAGCCGGACAGGGGAGGTGGAGACCCAGTACTTC